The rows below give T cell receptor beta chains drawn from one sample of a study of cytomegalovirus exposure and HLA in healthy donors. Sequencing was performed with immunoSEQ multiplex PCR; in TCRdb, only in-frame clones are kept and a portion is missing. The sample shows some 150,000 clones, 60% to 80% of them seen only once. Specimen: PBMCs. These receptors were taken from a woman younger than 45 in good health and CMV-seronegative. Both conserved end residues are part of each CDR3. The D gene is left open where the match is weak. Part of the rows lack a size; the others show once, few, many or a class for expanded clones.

CDR3 DNA: TGTGCCAGCAGCGCCCGGCCGGGCCAAGAGACCCAGTACTTC
CDR3 protein: CASSARPGQETQYF
J gene: TRBJ2-5
D gene: -
V gene: TRBV7-3
clone size: -

CDR3 DNA: TGTGCCAGCAGCCGAGGTGAACAGGGGATATCCTATGGCTACACCTTC
CDR3 protein: CASSRGEQGISYGYTF
J gene: TRBJ1-2
D gene: TRBD1
V gene: TRBV4-2
clone size: -

CDR3 DNA: TGTGCCAGTAGTATATCGGGAGGCTCCACGAATGAGCAGTTCTTC
CDR3 protein: CASSISGGSTNEQFF
J gene: TRBJ2-1
D gene: TRBD2
V gene: TRBV19
clone size: -

CDR3 DNA: TGTGCCAGCAGCCAGGGACAGGGAGGACAGCCCCAGCATTTT
CDR3 protein: CASSQGQGGQPQHF
J gene: TRBJ1-5
D gene: TRBD1
V gene: TRBV5-8
clone size: -

CDR3 DNA: TGTGCCAGCAGCGCCACGGTAGGAGGGTCAGCCGGAGGTACAGATACGCAGTATTTT
CDR3 protein: CASSATVGGSAGGTDTQYF
J gene: TRBJ2-3
D gene: -
V gene: TRBV7-6
clone size: -

CDR3 DNA: TGCGCCAGCAGCTCGGACAGGGGAACGGGAAACACCATATATTTT
CDR3 protein: CASSSDRGTGNTIYF
J gene: TRBJ1-3
D gene: TRBD1
V gene: TRBV5-1
clone size: few

CDR3 DNA: TGTGCCAGCAGTCCACACAGCCTAACCTATGGCTACACCTTC
CDR3 protein: CASSPHSLTYGYTF
J gene: TRBJ1-2
D gene: -
V gene: TRBV28
clone size: few

CDR3 DNA: TGTGCCAGCAGTGCGGGACAGGGGGAGACTGAAGCTTTCTTT
CDR3 protein: CASSAGQGETEAFF
J gene: TRBJ1-1
D gene: TRBD1
V gene: TRBV2
clone size: -

CDR3 DNA: TGTGCCAGTAGTAGACTCGACAGGGGGAGTGAAGCTTTCTTT
CDR3 protein: CASSRLDRGSEAFF
J gene: TRBJ1-1
D gene: TRBD1
V gene: TRBV19
clone size: -

CDR3 DNA: TGTGCCAGCGCGGAAAATCGACGTGACTATGGCTACACCTTC
CDR3 protein: CASAENRRDYGYTF
J gene: TRBJ1-2
D gene: -
V gene: TRBV6-5
clone size: -

CDR3 DNA: TGTGCCAGCAGTCGGGACAGAGTTCGAGATTCACCCCTCCACTTT
CDR3 protein: CASSRDRVRDSPLHF
J gene: TRBJ1-6
D gene: TRBD1
V gene: TRBV28
clone size: -

CDR3 DNA: TGCGCCAGCAGCCAGACACTCATGACAGAGACTGAAGCTTTCTTT
CDR3 protein: CASSQTLMTETEAFF
J gene: TRBJ1-1
D gene: -
V gene: TRBV5-1
clone size: few

CDR3 DNA: TGCGCCAGCACATTGGGACAGGGGGCGACTGAAGCTTTCTTT
CDR3 protein: CASTLGQGATEAFF
J gene: TRBJ1-1
D gene: TRBD1
V gene: TRBV5-1
clone size: -

CDR3 DNA: TGTGCCAGCTCAACGGAGGGGACGAACACCGGGGAGCTGTTTTTT
CDR3 protein: CASSTEGTNTGELFF
J gene: TRBJ2-2
D gene: -
V gene: TRBV18
clone size: -

CDR3 DNA: TGCAGCGTCCGGGAGGGGACTTCTAATTCACCCCTCCACTTT
CDR3 protein: CSVREGTSNSPLHF
J gene: TRBJ1-6
D gene: -
V gene: TRBV29-1
clone size: few

CDR3 DNA: TGTGCCAGCAGCTTAGGCGGGGCAACCCTGGGGTCAGATGAGCAGTTCTTC
CDR3 protein: CASSLGGATLGSDEQFF
J gene: TRBJ2-1
D gene: -
V gene: TRBV7-9
clone size: -

CDR3 DNA: TGTGCCAGCAGCCGGTCGGGGGTAGAGACCCAGTACTTC
CDR3 protein: CASSRSGVETQYF
J gene: TRBJ2-5
D gene: -
V gene: TRBV11-2
clone size: -

CDR3 DNA: TGTGCCAGCAGCCTAAACCCACGGACTGATGACTACACCTTC
CDR3 protein: CASSLNPRTDDYTF
J gene: TRBJ1-2
D gene: -
V gene: TRBV7-3
clone size: -

CDR3 DNA: TGCGCCAGCAGCCAAGATCAGGCAGGGGAGCTGTTTTTT
CDR3 protein: CASSQDQAGELFF
J gene: TRBJ2-2
D gene: -
V gene: TRBV4-1
clone size: -

CDR3 DNA: TGTGCCAGCAGCAACGTATCCCCGGGAAGTGAAAAACTGTTTTTT
CDR3 protein: CASSNVSPGSEKLFF
J gene: TRBJ1-4
D gene: -
V gene: TRBV6-5
clone size: -

CDR3 DNA: TGTGCCAGCAGTCTAGGACAGGGTTACGAGCAGTACTTC
CDR3 protein: CASSLGQGYEQYF
J gene: TRBJ2-7
D gene: TRBD1
V gene: TRBV28
clone size: -

CDR3 DNA: TGTGCCAGCAGCTCCTCCCAAGCCATCGATGAGCAGTTCTTC
CDR3 protein: CASSSSQAIDEQFF
J gene: TRBJ2-1
D gene: -
V gene: TRBV7-2
clone size: -

CDR3 DNA: TGTGCCAGCAGCTTCGAACAGGGTTACGAGCAGTACTTC
CDR3 protein: CASSFEQGYEQYF
J gene: TRBJ2-7
D gene: -
V gene: TRBV5-4
clone size: -

CDR3 DNA: TGTGCCAGCAGCGTATCTAGCGGGAGATTTGAGACCCAGTACTTC
CDR3 protein: CASSVSSGRFETQYF
J gene: TRBJ2-5
D gene: TRBD2
V gene: TRBV9
clone size: -

CDR3 DNA: TGTGCCAGCAGCCCCGGGACTAGCGGGGGCCCAGATACGCAGTATTTT
CDR3 protein: CASSPGTSGGPDTQYF
J gene: TRBJ2-3
D gene: TRBD2
V gene: TRBV4-2
clone size: many

CDR3 DNA: TGTGCCAGCAGCTTAGGACTAGCGGGAGAAGTCGGGACCCAGTACTTC
CDR3 protein: CASSLGLAGEVGTQYF
J gene: TRBJ2-5
D gene: TRBD2
V gene: TRBV7-8
clone size: -

CDR3 DNA: TGTGCCACCAGCTCCTCAGGATGGGGAGGAACAGATACGCAGTATTTT
CDR3 protein: CATSSSGWGGTDTQYF
J gene: TRBJ2-3
D gene: -
V gene: TRBV15
clone size: -

CDR3 DNA: TGTGCCAGCAGCCCAGGGGAACGGGACCAGCAGTACTTC
CDR3 protein: CASSPGERDQQYF
J gene: TRBJ2-7
D gene: -
V gene: TRBV9
clone size: -

CDR3 DNA: TGTGCCAGCAGTGTCTTCGGGAGTAGCAATCAGCCCCAGCATTTT
CDR3 protein: CASSVFGSSNQPQHF
J gene: TRBJ1-5
D gene: -
V gene: TRBV6-6
clone size: few

CDR3 DNA: TGCGCCAGCAGCTTGGTTGGCAGTTTCTACGAGCAGTACTTC
CDR3 protein: CASSLVGSFYEQYF
J gene: TRBJ2-7
D gene: -
V gene: TRBV5-1
clone size: -

CDR3 DNA: TGTGCCAGCAGCCTGGACGGGGTCTCTGGAAACACCATATATTTT
CDR3 protein: CASSLDGVSGNTIYF
J gene: TRBJ1-3
D gene: -
V gene: TRBV4-2
clone size: few

CDR3 DNA: TGTGCCAGCAGTTTGAGGGTCGGAGCTAATTCACCCCTCCACTTT
CDR3 protein: CASSLRVGANSPLHF
J gene: TRBJ1-6
D gene: -
V gene: TRBV28
clone size: -

CDR3 DNA: TGCGCCAGCAGCCAAGAGTACCAGGGAGGGAGCGGGGAGCTGTTTTTT
CDR3 protein: CASSQEYQGGSGELFF
J gene: TRBJ2-2
D gene: TRBD2
V gene: TRBV4-1
clone size: -

CDR3 DNA: TGTGCCAGCAGCCTCTCCGGGGGGGCTGGACAAAAACTGTTTTTT
CDR3 protein: CASSLSGGAGQKLFF
J gene: TRBJ1-4
D gene: -
V gene: TRBV6-5
clone size: -

CDR3 DNA: TGTGCCAGCTCACCGGGACAGGCTTTCCACGAGCAGTACTTC
CDR3 protein: CASSPGQAFHEQYF
J gene: TRBJ2-7
D gene: TRBD1
V gene: TRBV18
clone size: -

CDR3 DNA: TGTGCCAGCACCGACGGGGCGGGAGCCGTCCACAACCAAGAGACCCAGTACTTC
CDR3 protein: CASTDGAGAVHNQETQYF
J gene: TRBJ2-5
D gene: TRBD2
V gene: TRBV7-8
clone size: -

CDR3 DNA: TGTGCCAGCACGATACAGGGGTCTAATGAAAAACTGTTTTTT
CDR3 protein: CASTIQGSNEKLFF
J gene: TRBJ1-4
D gene: TRBD1
V gene: TRBV2
clone size: -

CDR3 DNA: TGTGCCAGCAGTGAAGAGGGGACAGGGGGCAACTACGAGCAGTACTTC
CDR3 protein: CASSEEGTGGNYEQYF
J gene: TRBJ2-7
D gene: TRBD1
V gene: TRBV6-1
clone size: few

CDR3 DNA: TGTGCCAGCTCACCACCTAGCAGGGCCTACGAGCAGTACTTC
CDR3 protein: CASSPPSRAYEQYF
J gene: TRBJ2-7
D gene: -
V gene: TRBV18
clone size: -

CDR3 DNA: TGCAGCGTTGAAACGGGGGTATCAGATACGCAGTATTTT
CDR3 protein: CSVETGVSDTQYF
J gene: TRBJ2-3
D gene: -
V gene: TRBV29-1
clone size: -

CDR3 DNA: TGTGCCAGCAGTTCACAGGGAGAAGCCGATACGCAGTATTTT
CDR3 protein: CASSSQGEADTQYF
J gene: TRBJ2-3
D gene: -
V gene: TRBV28
clone size: -

CDR3 DNA: TGCGCCAGCAGCCCCGGACAGGTGAACTATGGCTACACCTTC
CDR3 protein: CASSPGQVNYGYTF
J gene: TRBJ1-2
D gene: TRBD1
V gene: TRBV5-1
clone size: -

CDR3 DNA: TGTGCCACGCAGGGGCGGGTGACAGATACGCAGTATTTT
CDR3 protein: CATQGRVTDTQYF
J gene: TRBJ2-3
D gene: -
V gene: TRBV19
clone size: -

CDR3 DNA: TGTGCCAGTAGTGATCAGCGCGGGGATCAGCCCCAGCATTTT
CDR3 protein: CASSDQRGDQPQHF
J gene: TRBJ1-5
D gene: -
V gene: TRBV19
clone size: -

CDR3 DNA: TGTGCCAGCAGTTTATATGACATCCAGACCCAGCATTTT
CDR3 protein: CASSLYDIQTQHF
J gene: TRBJ1-5
D gene: -
V gene: TRBV28
clone size: -

CDR3 DNA: TGCGCCAGCAGCCGCGGGACCGGAGAGACCCAGTACTTC
CDR3 protein: CASSRGTGETQYF
J gene: TRBJ2-5
D gene: -
V gene: TRBV4-1
clone size: -

CDR3 DNA: TGTGCCTGGAGTGTAAAGGGGTGGAACTATGGCTACACCTTC
CDR3 protein: CAWSVKGWNYGYTF
J gene: TRBJ1-2
D gene: -
V gene: TRBV30
clone size: -

CDR3 DNA: TGTGCCAGCAGTCCGGCGGGGGTCGCCAAAAACATTCAGTACTTC
CDR3 protein: CASSPAGVAKNIQYF
J gene: TRBJ2-4
D gene: TRBD2
V gene: TRBV28
clone size: -

CDR3 DNA: TGTGCCAGCAGCTCTGGACAGGGCACAGATACGCAGTATTTT
CDR3 protein: CASSSGQGTDTQYF
J gene: TRBJ2-3
D gene: TRBD1
V gene: TRBV7-6
clone size: few

CDR3 DNA: TGTGCCAGCAGCTCGACAGGGGTGACTGGCTACACCTTC
CDR3 protein: CASSSTGVTGYTF
J gene: TRBJ1-2
D gene: TRBD1
V gene: TRBV7-2
clone size: -

CDR3 DNA: TGTGCCTGGAGTGTAAGGGGGGGGAACACTGAAGCTTTCTTT
CDR3 protein: CAWSVRGGNTEAFF
J gene: TRBJ1-1
D gene: -
V gene: TRBV30
clone size: few

CDR3 DNA: TGTGCCAGCAGCCAAGGTACCGCTAGCGGGGGCGTTCATGATACGCAGTATTTT
CDR3 protein: CASSQGTASGGVHDTQYF
J gene: TRBJ2-3
D gene: TRBD2
V gene: TRBV4-2
clone size: -

CDR3 DNA: TGCGCCTCAAGCCCTAGCGGGAGGGAATACAATGAGCAGTTCTTC
CDR3 protein: CASSPSGREYNEQFF
J gene: TRBJ2-1
D gene: TRBD2
V gene: TRBV5-1
clone size: -